A selection of T cell receptor beta chains follows, all from one sample in a study of human T cells and chemical hapten exposure. Each CDR3 protein gets one entry after TCRdb re-called the RACE reads with MiXCR. The sample yields some 50,000 distinct CDR3 sequences, less than 4.5% seen once. Sample: whole blood. All receptors come from a human donor in good health. Some clones in this sample may be carry-over from other donors' samples. Both conserved end residues are trimmed from each CDR3. Fields, in order: V gene, J gene, CDR3 protein.

>TRBV28|TRBJ2-3
ASSPSIGGTQY
>TRBV5-4|TRBJ2-3
ASSLRSGPYTDTQY
>TRBV4-1|TRBJ2-1
ASSQGGLAGGPDNEQF
>TRBV4-1|TRBJ2-3
ASSQSGLAGALDTQY
>TRBV20-1|TRBJ1-1
SASPANTEAF
>TRBV2|TRBJ2-5
ASSPRQVQETQY
>TRBV12-3/TRBV12-4|TRBJ2-1
ASSSSGSGENEQF
>TRBV20-1|TRBJ2-5
SARAPLGETQY
>TRBV6-5|TRBJ2-1
ASSHVGVWEQF
>TRBV29-1|TRBJ1-2
AFWGNYGYT
>TRBV6-5|TRBJ2-2
ASSTRPTNTGELF
>TRBV29-1|TRBJ1-5
SVGTGGEGNQPQH
>TRBV19|TRBJ1-4
ASSPEDRGNEKLF
>TRBV6-5|TRBJ2-1
ASSYRGGQQF
>TRBV7-2|TRBJ2-7
ASSPWTSNEQY
>TRBV4-1|TRBJ2-2
ASRGLRTSDRNTGELF
>TRBV5-1|TRBJ1-1
ASSLGGEANTEAF
>TRBV7-6|TRBJ1-1
ASSLGRRDWNTEAF
>TRBV21-1|TRBJ2-7
ASSKEPSGYEQY
>TRBV28|TRBJ1-5
ASTPATGGSQPQH
>TRBV7-8|TRBJ2-7
ASSSSSVHSYEQY
>TRBV13|TRBJ2-1
ASGEFPNNEQF
>TRBV3-1|TRBJ2-1
ASRLHYNEQF
>TRBV28|TRBJ2-1
ASSRAQGGSYNEQF
>TRBV7-9|TRBJ2-7
ASSRLMWSDEQY
>TRBV20-1|TRBJ2-3
SASWVGGTDTQY
>TRBV9|TRBJ2-1
ASSVVASGRVYEQF
>TRBV19|TRBJ1-5
ASTQPGGLQPQH
>TRBV10-3|TRBJ2-5
AISESGDGRETQY